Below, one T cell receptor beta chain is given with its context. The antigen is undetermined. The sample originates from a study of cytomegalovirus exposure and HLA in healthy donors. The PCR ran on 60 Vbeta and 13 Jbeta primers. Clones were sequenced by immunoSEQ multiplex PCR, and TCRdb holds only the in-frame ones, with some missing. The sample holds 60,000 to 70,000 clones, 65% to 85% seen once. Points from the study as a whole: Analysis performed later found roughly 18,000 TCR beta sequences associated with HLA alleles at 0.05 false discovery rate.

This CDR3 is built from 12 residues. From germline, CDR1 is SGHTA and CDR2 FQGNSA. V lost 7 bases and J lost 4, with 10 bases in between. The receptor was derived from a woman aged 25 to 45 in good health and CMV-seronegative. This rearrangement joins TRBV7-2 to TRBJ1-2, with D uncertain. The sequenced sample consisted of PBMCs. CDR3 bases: TGTGCCAGCATAACCAACTTCTATGGCTACACCTTC. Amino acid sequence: CASITNFYGYTF.